This T cell receptor beta chain derives from a study of T cell responses to AZD1222 COVID-19 vaccine. Study outcomes and limitations: The study reported that nearly half of spike-specific TCRs target unmutated variant regions. Baseline antibody screening turned up just six or seven seropositive AZD1222 recipients. Repertoires were collected only later (after the peak T cell response had occurred).

As regards this clone: Its antigen is not known.

This table comes from immunoSEQ multiplex PCR, and its TCRdb copy is limited to in-frame clones, with some not included. The top ten hold 1.5% to 2% of the sample, which has 150,000 to 180,000 clones, about nine tenths seen once. Germline CDR1 is SNHLY and CDR2 is FYNNEI. The CDR3 is made up of 15 amino acids. Trimming removed 8 bases from V and 8 bases from J; junction bases left unmatched: 15. The sequences come from peripheral blood, collected on day 0 of AZD1222 vaccination. The origin of this receptor is an adult in good health. V is TRBV2 and J is TRBJ1-2, with 9 bases that match TRBD1. CDR3 coding DNA: TGTGCCAGCCAAGACCAGGGACAGGGTATTTGGGGCTACACCTTC. It codes for CASQDQGQGIWGYTF.